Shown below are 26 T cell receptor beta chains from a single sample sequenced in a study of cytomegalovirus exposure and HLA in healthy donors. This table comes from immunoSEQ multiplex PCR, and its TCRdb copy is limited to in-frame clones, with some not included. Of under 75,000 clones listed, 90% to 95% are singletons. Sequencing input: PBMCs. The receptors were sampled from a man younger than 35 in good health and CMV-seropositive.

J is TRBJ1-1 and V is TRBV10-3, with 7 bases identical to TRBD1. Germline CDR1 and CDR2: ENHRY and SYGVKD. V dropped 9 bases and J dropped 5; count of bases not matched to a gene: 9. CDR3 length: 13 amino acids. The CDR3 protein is CAMGPTGKTEAFF. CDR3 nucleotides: TGTGCCATGGGTCCGACAGGGAAGACTGAAGCTTTCTTT.

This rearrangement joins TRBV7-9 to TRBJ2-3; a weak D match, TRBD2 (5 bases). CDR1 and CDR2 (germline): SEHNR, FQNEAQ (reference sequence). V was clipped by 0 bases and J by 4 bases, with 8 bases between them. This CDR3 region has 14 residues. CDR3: CASSLAGVADTQYF. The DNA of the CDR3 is TGTGCCAGCAGCTTAGCGGGAGTGGCAGATACGCAGTATTTT. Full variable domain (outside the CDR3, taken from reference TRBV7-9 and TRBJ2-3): DTGVSQNPRHKITKRGQNVTFRCDPISEHNRLYWYRQTLGQGPEFLTYFQNEAQLEKSRLLSDRFSAERPKGSFSTLEIQRTEQGDSAMYLCASSLAGVADTQYFGPGTRLTVL.

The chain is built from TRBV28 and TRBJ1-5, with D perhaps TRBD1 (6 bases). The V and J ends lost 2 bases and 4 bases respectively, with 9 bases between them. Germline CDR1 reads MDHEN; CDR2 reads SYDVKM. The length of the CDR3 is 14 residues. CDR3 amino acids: CASSLGTKNQPQHF. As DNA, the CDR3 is TGTGCCAGCAGTTTAGGGACAAAGAATCAGCCCCAGCATTTT.

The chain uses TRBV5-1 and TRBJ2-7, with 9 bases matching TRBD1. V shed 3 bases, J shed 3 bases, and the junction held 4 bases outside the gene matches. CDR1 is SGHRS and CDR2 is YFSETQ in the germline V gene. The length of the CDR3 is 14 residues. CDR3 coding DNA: TGCGCCAGCAGCTCCGGGACAGGGATCTACGAGCAGTACTTC. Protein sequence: CASSSGTGIYEQYF.

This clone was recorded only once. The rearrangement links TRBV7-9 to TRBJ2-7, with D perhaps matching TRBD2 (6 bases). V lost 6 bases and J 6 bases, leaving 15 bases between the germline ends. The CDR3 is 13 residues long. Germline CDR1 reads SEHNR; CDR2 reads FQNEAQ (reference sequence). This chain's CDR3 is CASSWSGTLEQYF. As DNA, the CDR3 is TGTGCCAGCAGTTGGTCCGGGACTCTCGAGCAGTACTTC.

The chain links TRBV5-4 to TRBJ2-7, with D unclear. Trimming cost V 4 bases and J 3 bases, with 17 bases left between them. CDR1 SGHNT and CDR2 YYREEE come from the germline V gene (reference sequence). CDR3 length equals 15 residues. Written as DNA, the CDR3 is TGTGCCAGCAGCCCGACCGGAGAAACCCGCTACGAGCAGTACTTC. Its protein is CASSPTGETRYEQYF.

The CDR3: CASSPGLAGEWTSYEQYF. CDR3 bases: TGTGCCAGCAGCCCGGGACTAGCGGGGGAATGGACCTCCTACGAGCAGTACTTC. This sequence joins TRBV11-2 and TRBJ2-7, with 14 bases that match TRBD2. This CDR3 contains 18 residues. Germline V gene lookup returns CDR1 SGHAT and CDR2 FQNNGV. The V segment lost 5 bases and the J segment 0 bases; nucleotides outside the gene matches: 9. The complete variable domain, with remaining parts taken from reference TRBV11-2 and TRBJ2-7, reads EAGVAQSPRYKIIEKRQSVAFWCNPISGHATLYWYQQILGQGPKLLIQFQNNGVVDDSQLPKDRFSAERLKGVDSTLKIQPAKLEDSAVYLCASSPGLAGEWTSYEQYFGPGTRLTVT.

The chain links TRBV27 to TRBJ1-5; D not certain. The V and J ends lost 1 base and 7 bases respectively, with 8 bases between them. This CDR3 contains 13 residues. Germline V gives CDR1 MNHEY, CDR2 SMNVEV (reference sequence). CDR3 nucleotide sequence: TGTGCCAGCAGTTTATGGGCTTACCAGCCCCAGCATTTT. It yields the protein CASSLWAYQPQHF.

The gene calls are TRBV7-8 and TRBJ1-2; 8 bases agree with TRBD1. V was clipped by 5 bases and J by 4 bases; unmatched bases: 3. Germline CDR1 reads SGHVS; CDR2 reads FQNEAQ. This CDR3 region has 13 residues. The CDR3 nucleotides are TGTGCCAGCAGCCTCGACAGGGGCTATGGCTACACCTTC. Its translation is CASSLDRGYGYTF.

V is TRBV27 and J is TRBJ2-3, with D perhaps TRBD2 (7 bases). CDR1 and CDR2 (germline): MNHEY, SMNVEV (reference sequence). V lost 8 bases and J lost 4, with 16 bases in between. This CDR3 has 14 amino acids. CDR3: CASRAGGRADTQYF. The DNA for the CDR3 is TGTGCCAGCCGCGCCGGGGGGCGGGCAGATACGCAGTATTTT.

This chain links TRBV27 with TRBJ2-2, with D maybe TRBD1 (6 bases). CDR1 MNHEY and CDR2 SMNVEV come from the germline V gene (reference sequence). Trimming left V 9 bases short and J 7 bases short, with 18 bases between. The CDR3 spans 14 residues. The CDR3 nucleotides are TGTGCCAGTTCTATAACAGGGTCCGACGGGGAGCTGTTTTTT. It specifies CASSITGSDGELFF.

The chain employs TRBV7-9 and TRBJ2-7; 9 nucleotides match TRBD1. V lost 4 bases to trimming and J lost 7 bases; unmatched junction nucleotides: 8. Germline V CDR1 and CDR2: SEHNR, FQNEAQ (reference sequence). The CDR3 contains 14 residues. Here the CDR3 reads CASSSGTGMGEQYF. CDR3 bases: TGTGCCAGCAGCTCGGGGACAGGGATGGGGGAGCAGTACTTC. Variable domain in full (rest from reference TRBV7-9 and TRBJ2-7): DTGVSQNPRHKITKRGQNVTFRCDPISEHNRLYWYRQTLGQGPEFLTYFQNEAQLEKSRLLSDRFSAERPKGSFSTLEIQRTEQGDSAMYLCASSSGTGMGEQYFGPGTRLTVT.

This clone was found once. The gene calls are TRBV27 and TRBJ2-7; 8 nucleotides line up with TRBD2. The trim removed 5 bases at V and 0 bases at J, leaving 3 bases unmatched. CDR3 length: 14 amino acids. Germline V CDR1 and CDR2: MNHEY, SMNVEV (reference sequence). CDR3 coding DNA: TGTGCCAGCAGTATCAGCGGGAGCTCCTACGAGCAGTACTTC. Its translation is CASSISGSSYEQYF.

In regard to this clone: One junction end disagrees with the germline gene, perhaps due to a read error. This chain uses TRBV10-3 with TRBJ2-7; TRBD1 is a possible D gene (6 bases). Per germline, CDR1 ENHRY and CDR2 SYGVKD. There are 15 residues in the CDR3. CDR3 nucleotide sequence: TGTGCCATCGGTGACAGGTACCCTCCCTACTACGAGCAGTACTTC. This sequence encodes CAIGDRYPPYYEQYF.

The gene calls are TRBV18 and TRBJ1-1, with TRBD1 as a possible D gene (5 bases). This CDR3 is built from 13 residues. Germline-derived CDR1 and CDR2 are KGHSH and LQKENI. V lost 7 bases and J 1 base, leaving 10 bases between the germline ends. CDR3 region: CASLDRPNTEAFF. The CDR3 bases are TGTGCCAGCTTAGACAGACCGAACACTGAAGCTTTCTTT.

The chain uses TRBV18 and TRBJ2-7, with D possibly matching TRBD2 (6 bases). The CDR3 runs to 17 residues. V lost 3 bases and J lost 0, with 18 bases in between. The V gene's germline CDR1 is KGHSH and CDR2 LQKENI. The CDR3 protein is CASSPENTGLSSYEQYF. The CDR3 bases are TGTGCCAGCTCACCCGAAAATACGGGACTCAGCTCCTACGAGCAGTACTTC.

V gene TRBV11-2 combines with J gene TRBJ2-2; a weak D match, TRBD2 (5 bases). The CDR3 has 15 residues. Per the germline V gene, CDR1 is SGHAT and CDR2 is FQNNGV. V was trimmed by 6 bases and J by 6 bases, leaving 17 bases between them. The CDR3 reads CASRKGWISAGELFF. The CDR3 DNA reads TGTGCCAGCAGGAAAGGGTGGATTAGCGCCGGGGAGCTGTTTTTT.

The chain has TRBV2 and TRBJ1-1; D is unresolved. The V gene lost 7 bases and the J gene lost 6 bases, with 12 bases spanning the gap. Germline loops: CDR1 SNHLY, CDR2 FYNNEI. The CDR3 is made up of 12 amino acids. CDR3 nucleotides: TGTGCCAGCACTGACCTGGGAGCTGAAGCTTTCTTT. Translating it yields CASTDLGAEAFF.

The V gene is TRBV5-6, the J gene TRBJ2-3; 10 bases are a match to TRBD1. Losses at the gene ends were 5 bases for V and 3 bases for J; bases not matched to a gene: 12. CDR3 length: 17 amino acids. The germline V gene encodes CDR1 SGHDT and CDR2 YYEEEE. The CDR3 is CASRPTTGTGVTDTQYF. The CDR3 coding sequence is TGTGCCAGCAGACCCACGACCGGGACAGGGGTGACAGATACGCAGTATTTT.

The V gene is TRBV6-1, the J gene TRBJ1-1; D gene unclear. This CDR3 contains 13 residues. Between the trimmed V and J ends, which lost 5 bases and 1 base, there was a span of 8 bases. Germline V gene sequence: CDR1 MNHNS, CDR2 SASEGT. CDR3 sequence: CASSPTENTEAFF. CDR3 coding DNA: TGTGCCAGCAGTCCTACTGAGAACACTGAAGCTTTCTTT.

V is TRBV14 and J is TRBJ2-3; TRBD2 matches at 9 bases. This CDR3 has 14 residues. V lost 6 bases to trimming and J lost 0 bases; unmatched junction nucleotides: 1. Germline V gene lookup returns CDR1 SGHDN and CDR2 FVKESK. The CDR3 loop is CASRLAGSTDTQYF. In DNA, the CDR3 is TGTGCCAGCAGACTAGCGGGTAGCACAGATACGCAGTATTTT.

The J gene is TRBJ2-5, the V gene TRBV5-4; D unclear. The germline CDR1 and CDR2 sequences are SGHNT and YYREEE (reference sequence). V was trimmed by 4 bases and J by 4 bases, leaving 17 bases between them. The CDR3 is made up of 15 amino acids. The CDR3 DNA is TGTGCCAGCAGCAGCCTAGGTATTTTGGGAGAGACCCAGTACTTC. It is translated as CASSSLGILGETQYF.

The CDR3 protein is CASSEALEDTEAFF. CDR3 nucleotides: TGTGCCAGCAGTGAGGCCTTGGAGGACACTGAAGCTTTCTTT. V and J are TRBV6-1 and TRBJ1-1; no firm D call. Trimming shortened V by 3 bases and J by 3 bases, and 11 bases separated the two germline ends. This CDR3 comprises 14 residues. CDR1 MNHNS and CDR2 SASEGT come from the germline V gene.

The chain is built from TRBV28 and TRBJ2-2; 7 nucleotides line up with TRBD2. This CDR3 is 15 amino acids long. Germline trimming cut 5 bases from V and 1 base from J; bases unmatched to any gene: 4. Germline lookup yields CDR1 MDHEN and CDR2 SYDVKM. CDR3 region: CASSASGLNTGELFF. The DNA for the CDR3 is TGTGCCAGCAGTGCTAGCGGATTGAACACCGGGGAGCTGTTTTTT. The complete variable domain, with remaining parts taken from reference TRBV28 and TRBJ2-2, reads DVKVTQSSRYLVKRTGEKVFLECVQDMDHENMFWYRQDPGLGLRLIYFSYDVKMKEKGDIPEGYSVSREKKERFSLILESASTNQTSMYLCASSASGLNTGELFFGEGSRLTVL.

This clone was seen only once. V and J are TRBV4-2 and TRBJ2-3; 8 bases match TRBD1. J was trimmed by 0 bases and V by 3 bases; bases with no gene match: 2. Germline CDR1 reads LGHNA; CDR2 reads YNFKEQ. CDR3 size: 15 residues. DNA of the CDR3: TGTGCCAGCAGCCAGACAGGGGTAAGCACAGATACGCAGTATTTT. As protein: CASSQTGVSTDTQYF.

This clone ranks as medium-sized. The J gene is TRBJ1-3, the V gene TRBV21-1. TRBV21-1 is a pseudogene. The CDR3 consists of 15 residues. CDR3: CASSKGDCSGNTIYF. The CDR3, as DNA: TGTGCCAGCAGCAAGGGGGACTGTTCTGGAAACACCATATATTTT.